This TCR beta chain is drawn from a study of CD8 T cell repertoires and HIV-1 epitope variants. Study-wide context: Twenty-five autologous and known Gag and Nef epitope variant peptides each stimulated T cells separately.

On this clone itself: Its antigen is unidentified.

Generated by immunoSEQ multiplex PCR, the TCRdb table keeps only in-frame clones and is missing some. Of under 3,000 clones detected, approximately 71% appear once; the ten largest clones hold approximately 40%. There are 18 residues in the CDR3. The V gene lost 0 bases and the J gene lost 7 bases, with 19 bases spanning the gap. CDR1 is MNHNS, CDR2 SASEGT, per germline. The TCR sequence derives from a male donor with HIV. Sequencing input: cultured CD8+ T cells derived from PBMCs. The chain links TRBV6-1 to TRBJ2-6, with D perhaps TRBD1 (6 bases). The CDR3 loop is CASSEATRVTGTANVLTF. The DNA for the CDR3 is TGTGCCAGCAGTGAAGCGACGAGGGTGACAGGCACTGCCAACGTCCTGACTTTC.